This TCR beta chain was recovered during a study of vaccination effects on CD4 cells after COVID-19 (dated by TCRdb to between 2021 and 2022). Background on the whole study: Across the study, the median time from the second dose to post-vaccine sampling was 72 days (range 14 to 241). The full study included over 8 COVID-19 convalescent patients and several SARS-CoV-2-naive healthy vaccine recipients. The Oncomine TCR Beta short-read assay on an Illumina iSeq 100 was used to sequence cultures from other donors in the study. In both COVID-19 convalescent patients and infection-naive vaccine recipients, the study compared SARS-CoV-2 spike-specific CD4+ TCR repertoires from before mRNA vaccination with those from after it.

The ViraFEST assay stimulated PBMC with viral peptide pools and then used TCR sequencing to identify antigen-specific CD4+ T cell clonotypes by expansion. After 10 to 11 days of culture, CD4+ T cells were isolated with the EasySep CD4+ T cell isolation kit. Each participant got two doses of an mRNA SARS-CoV-2 vaccine, either BNT162b2 or mRNA-1273. The absence of prior SARS-CoV-2 infection in healthy vaccine recipients was confirmed by negative nucleocapsid antibodies before and after vaccination. Some 2 million PBMC per well were cultured in IMDM with around 5% human AB serum, 8.5 to 10 IU/ml IL-2 and gentamicin, plus 10 ug/ml peptides. On days 3 and 7, half of the culture medium was replaced with fresh IL-2-containing medium. Unless otherwise noted, each peptide stimulation condition was cultured in triplicate wells. Using Ficoll-Paque Plus gradient centrifugation, PBMC were separated from whole blood and then either used fresh or cryopreserved at -140C. Overlapping peptide pools spanned the spike proteins of SARS-CoV-2 and the common cold coronaviruses HCoV-NL63, HCoV-OC43 and HCoV-229E. Genomic DNA was extracted from cultured CD4+ T cells with the QIAamp micro DNA kit.

Library preparation used the immunoSEQ multiplex PCR assay. DNA from the CD4+ T cells that had been cultured and isolated underwent TCR beta CDR3 sequencing. The authors' analysis ran thus. The analysis removed non-productive TCR sequences, trimmed reads to the CDR3 region, and retained only CDR3s that were 7 or more amino acids long. Antigen-specific clonotypes were identified using the MANAFEST web app by comparison of expansion in peptide wells against reference cultures. Positive clones required FDR<0.05 expansion versus reference and all other wells, odds ratio above 5, and frequency above 0.1% in two replicate wells. Cross-reactive clonotypes were defined as significantly expanded in SARS-CoV-2 spike wells and in at least one common cold coronavirus spike condition. Levenshtein distance calculated with the stringdist R package was used to assess CDR3 similarity, and unrooted trees were constructed with ape in R 3.6.1. TCRdb mirrors the immuneACCESS table, restricted to in-frame sequences. Some clones are absent from its copies; in checked studies, under half trace to an unresolved V gene, and the reason for the others is unknown. V and J calls and clone size are given by that table; D and trimming were obtained from the DNA. The sample yields around 30,000 clones; roughly four fifths were counted once. Roughly 14% of the sample lies in the top ten.

Comment on this clone: Its antigen has not been determined. Nothing much larger sits one base from this clone, and base qualities are not available.

On the study overall, not on this receptor specifically: At late post-vaccination timepoints, both infection-induced and vaccine-induced clones showed marked clonal contraction, consistent with waning T cell responses. Only a small number of convalescent patients were included, and no early post-infection timepoints were available, which limited the study. Among healthy vaccine recipients, nearly all vaccine-induced clones were SARS-CoV-2 mono-reactive, and only 1 of 255 was cross-reactive with common cold coronaviruses.

Relative to germline, V is 6 bases shorter and J is 6 bases shorter, with 14 bases between their ends. From the cysteine up to the phenylalanine, the CDR3 has a length of 13 residues. Of all the DNA, just the CDR3 is kept, 39 bases in frame from base 1. The source was CD4+ T cells from PBMCs cultured with HCoV-229E spike peptides, collected after COVID-19 vaccination. Reading the label with the study, this specimen's cell subset or site is: HCoV-229E spike overlapping peptide pool stimulation. This receptor chain uses TRBV12-3 or TRBV12-4 and TRBJ1-2, with TRBD1 perhaps the D gene, on 6 matching bases. This TCR was recovered from a human donor who received a COVID-19 vaccine. For the CDR3, the sequence is CASRSRHRDGYTF. The DNA reads as follows: TGTGCCAGCAGATCAAGACACAGGGATGGCTACACCTTC.